This T cell receptor (beta chain) was retrieved from a study of CD8 T cells in Susac syndrome. The ends were cut back, 6 bases at V and 8 bases at J, with 10 bases in the middle. CDR1 and CDR2 (germline): MNHEY, SMNVEV (reference sequence). The CDR3 runs to 12 residues. Points on this clonotype: Its antigen is not identified.

It was with random hexamers that roughly 0.5 to 1 ug RNA was reverse transcribed. The immunoSEQ assay covered 54 Vbeta and 13 Jbeta segments for CDR3. TCRdb fed the immunoSEQ multiplex PCR reads into MiXCR, producing one record per CDR3 protein. The repertoire includes some 300,000 distinct CDR3 sequences, around 91% of them detected once, and approximately 0.18% sits in the top ten. Study conclusions and caveats: The study conceded that relatively few individuals underwent its TCR sequencing and HLA analysis.

This sequence joins TRBV27 and TRBJ2-2; D gene unclear. Material for sequencing was CD8+ T cells from PBMCs. This receptor was taken from a human donor with multiple sclerosis. This CDR3 is CASRGIGGELFF. Here the CDR3 DNA reads TGTGCCAGCAGGGGGATAGGGGGGGAGCTGTTTTTT.